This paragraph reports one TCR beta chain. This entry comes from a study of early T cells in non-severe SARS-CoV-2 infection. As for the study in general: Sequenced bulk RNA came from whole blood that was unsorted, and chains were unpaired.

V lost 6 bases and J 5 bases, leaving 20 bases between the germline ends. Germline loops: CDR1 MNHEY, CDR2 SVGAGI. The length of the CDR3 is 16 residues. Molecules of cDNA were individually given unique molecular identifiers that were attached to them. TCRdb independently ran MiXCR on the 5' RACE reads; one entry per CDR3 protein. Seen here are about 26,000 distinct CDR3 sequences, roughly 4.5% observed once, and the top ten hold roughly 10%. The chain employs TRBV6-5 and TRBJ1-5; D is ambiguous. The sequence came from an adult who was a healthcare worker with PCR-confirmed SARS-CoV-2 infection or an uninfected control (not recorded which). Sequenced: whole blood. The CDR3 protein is CASSRGSSMGDQPQHF. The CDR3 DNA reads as TGTGCCAGCAGCAGAGGGTCCAGCATGGGAGATCAGCCCCAGCATTTT.